This T cell receptor beta chain was captured in a study of T cell repertoires in cytomegalovirus infection. Across the study: An indication of both CMV infection and matching HLA type came from public TCR beta signatures. Findings of the study overall: HLA-C-restricted CMV clonotypes gave the most frequent clonotype in two of eight donors.

The table lists this clonotype with many counts. Its antigen remains unidentified. From the reads, TCRdb called clonotypes with MiXCR, one entry per CDR3 protein. The table lists around 300,000 distinct CDR3 sequences, less than 25% of them singletons. J lost 9 bases, V lost 1 base, and 7 bases had no gene match. The CDR3 loop spans 14 amino acids. Germline CDR1 is SGHTA and CDR2 is FQGNSA. Sequenced material: cultured PBMCs, taken from culture after CMV antigen stimulation. The clonotype comes from a human donor in good health (CMV status not recorded). Some clones in this sample may be carry-over from other donors' samples. The chain carries TRBV7-2 and TRBJ2-5; 8 bases map to TRBD1. In nucleotides, the CDR3 is TGTGCCAGCAGCTTAGGACAGGGGTCAAGGGCCCAGTACTTC. It translates to CASSLGQGSRAQYF. Using reference TRBV7-2 and TRBJ2-5 for the parts outside the CDR3, the full variable domain is GAGVSQSPSNKVTEKGKDVELRCDPISGHTALYWYRQSLGQGLEFLIYFQGNSAPDKSGLPSDRFSAERTGGSVSTLTIQRTQQEDSAVYLCASSLGQGSRAQYFGPGTRLLVL.